This is a list of T cell receptor beta chains from one sample in a study of shared clonotypes between healthy human individuals. The method was immunoSEQ multiplex PCR; TCRdb's version includes in-frame clones alone and lacks a portion of them. The sample records roughly 2,000,000 clones, 93% being singletons. The source material was naive CD8+ T cells from PBMCs. All receptors come from a man younger than 35 in good health. Some clones in this sample may be carry-over from other donors' samples. The CDR3 runs from the conserved cysteine through the conserved F or W. A D gene is named only where the DNA matches it firmly. Only some rows state a clone size, as once, few, many or a class for expanded clones.

abundance,j_gene,v_gene,len,d_gene,CDR3aa,CDR3nt
once,TRBJ2-7,TRBV27,14,TRBD2,CASSLAGVAYEQYF,TGTGCCAGCAGTCTAGCGGGAGTCGCCTACGAGCAGTACTTC
NA,TRBJ2-5,TRBV7-9,14,TRBD2,CASSLAGHQETQYF,TGTGCCAGCAGCCTAGCGGGCCACCAAGAGACCCAGTACTTC
NA,TRBJ2-2,TRBV10-3,15,NA,CAISDRTANTGELFF,TGTGCCATCAGTGATAGGACAGCGAACACCGGGGAGCTGTTTTTT
NA,TRBJ2-7,TRBV7-6,19,TRBD1,CASSARSGTGGGDGYEQYF,TGTGCCAGCAGCGCGAGGTCCGGGACAGGGGGAGGGGATGGATACGAGCAGTACTTC
NA,TRBJ2-7,TRBV5-4,15,TRBD2,CASSLRLAGPYEQYF,TGTGCCAGCAGCTTACGACTAGCGGGACCATACGAGCAGTACTTC
NA,TRBJ2-3,TRBV28,14,TRBD2,CASSPGGEWDTQYF,TGTGCCAGCAGCCCGGGAGGGGAGTGGGATACGCAGTATTTT
NA,TRBJ2-1,TRBV9,15,NA,CASSVDSSSYNEQFF,TGTGCCAGCAGCGTAGATTCGAGCTCCTACAATGAGCAGTTCTTC
NA,TRBJ1-2,TRBV2,15,TRBD1,CASSEGQTGKDGYTF,TGTGCCAGCAGTGAAGGACAGACAGGGAAGGATGGCTACACCTTC
NA,TRBJ2-7,TRBV11-2,16,NA,CASSLERSPAAYEQYF,TGTGCCAGCAGCTTAGAGAGGAGTCCGGCGGCCTACGAGCAGTACTTC
NA,TRBJ2-7,TRBV27,17,TRBD1,CASSLQTTGTGRYEQYF,TGTGCCAGCAGTTTACAAACGACGGGGACAGGGCGGTACGAGCAGTACTTC
NA,TRBJ2-1,TRBV19,12,NA,CATGQAGDEQFF,TGTGCCACTGGACAAGCTGGGGATGAGCAGTTCTTC
NA,TRBJ2-3,TRBV21-1,16,NA,CASSKEWAELTDTQYF,TGTGCCAGCAGCAAAGAATGGGCAGAACTGACAGATACGCAGTATTTT
NA,TRBJ2-1,TRBV9,14,NA,CASSASQTYNEQFF,TGTGCCAGCAGCGCATCCCAAACCTACAATGAGCAGTTCTTC
NA,TRBJ2-2,TRBV6-5,15,TRBD2,CASSANGGVAGELFF,TGTGCCAGCAGCGCCAATGGGGGGGTGGCCGGGGAGCTGTTTTTT
once,TRBJ2-7,TRBV5-1,11,NA,CASSTIYEQYF,TGCGCCAGCAGCACCATCTACGAGCAGTACTTC
NA,TRBJ2-6,TRBV13,15,NA,CASSPTSSGANVLTF,TGTGCCAGCAGCCCCACCTCCTCTGGGGCCAACGTCCTGACTTTC
NA,TRBJ2-7,TRBV27,18,NA,CASSSLTGAPLGTYEQYF,TGTGCCAGCAGTTCCCTGACGGGAGCTCCTTTAGGTACCTACGAGCAGTACTTC
NA,TRBJ1-4,TRBV4-1,15,NA,CASSPYPGSNEKLFF,TGCGCCAGCAGCCCGTACCCCGGGTCTAATGAAAAACTGTTTTTT
few,TRBJ1-1,TRBV9,14,NA,CASSVAHSNTEAFF,TGTGCCAGCAGCGTAGCGCATTCGAACACTGAAGCTTTCTTT
once,TRBJ1-1,TRBV5-1,14,NA,CASSLDPANTEAFF,TGCGCCAGCAGCTTGGACCCGGCGAACACTGAAGCTTTCTTT
NA,TRBJ2-7,TRBV27,14,TRBD1,CASSPGQGVSEQYF,TGTGCCAGCAGTCCGGGACAGGGAGTAAGCGAGCAGTACTTC
NA,TRBJ2-5,TRBV30,15,TRBD2,CAWSLGAGGQETQYF,TGTGCCTGGAGCCTTGGGGCGGGAGGCCAAGAGACCCAGTACTTC
NA,TRBJ2-1,TRBV7-6,16,NA,CASSSKWRSSYNEQFF,TGTGCCAGCAGCTCGAAATGGAGGAGCTCCTACAATGAGCAGTTCTTC
NA,TRBJ2-5,TRBV4-1,17,TRBD1,CASSQAHRRQGGETQYF,TGCGCCAGCAGCCAAGCTCACCGGAGACAGGGGGGAGAGACCCAGTACTTC
NA,TRBJ1-1,TRBV6-5,15,NA,CASRSSPTQNTEAFF,TGTGCCAGCAGATCTTCCCCGACCCAAAACACTGAAGCTTTCTTT
once,TRBJ1-1,TRBV6-1,12,NA,CASGWGNTEAFF,TGTGCCAGCGGGTGGGGTAACACTGAAGCTTTCTTT